The 8 T cell receptor beta chains listed next were all sequenced from one sample in a study of T cells expressing NK-cell markers. TCRdb re-called the 5' RACE reads and shows each CDR3 protein once, DNA omitted. This sample's table has 200,000 to 300,000 distinct CDR3 sequences. The sequenced material came from blood T cells: a sorted CD56 or NKG2C T cell subset, CD4+ or CD8+ T cells, or bulk PBMC T cells (not recorded which). Source of these receptors: a woman between 18 and 75 years old in good health.

J is TRBJ1-2 and V is TRBV12-3 or TRBV12-4. The CDR3 covers 12 residues. The CDR3 is CASSLGLYGYTF.

The chain recombines TRBV20-1 with TRBJ2-5. Germline CDR1 reads DFQATT; CDR2 reads SNEGSKA (reference sequence). The CDR3 length is 12 residues. The CDR3 reads CSASRLEETQYF.

The chain is built from TRBV20-1 and TRBJ2-3; TCRdb's D call of TRBD2 is untestable without DNA. CDR1 is DFQATT, CDR2 SNEGSKA, per germline (reference sequence). The CDR3 has 14 residues. The CDR3 protein is CSARGGGAPDTQYF.

J is TRBJ2-3 and V is TRBV12-3 or TRBV12-4; TCRdb picks TRBD1, but there is no DNA to check that call. The CDR3 is 16 residues long. The CDR3: CASSLFGGTSTDTQYF.

The rearrangement links TRBV19 to TRBJ1-1. CDR1 and CDR2 from the germline V gene are LNHDA and SQIVND (reference sequence). The CDR3 runs 14 residues. Here the CDR3 reads CASRELGESTEAFF.

This sequence joins TRBV28 and TRBJ2-2. The germline V gene has CDR1 MDHEN and CDR2 SYDVKM. CDR3 length: 14 amino acids. CDR3 residues: CASSRQPNTGELFF.

This chain connects TRBV6-1 to TRBJ1-6. The CDR3 runs to 16 residues. Per the germline V gene, CDR1 is MNHNS and CDR2 is SASEGT. CDR3 in amino acids: CASSSTRSSYNSPLHF.

The chain is built from TRBV21-1 and TRBJ2-3; TCRdb outputs TRBD1, but without DNA this stays unchecked. TRBV21-1 is recorded as a pseudogene. The CDR3 is made up of 17 amino acids. The CDR3 is CASTTPNDRYYTDTQYF.